The present T cell receptor beta chain was sequenced within a study of cytomegalovirus exposure and HLA in healthy donors. Findings and limits, study-wide: Sequencing artifact likely explains a cluster of highly shared sequence variants. In a later analysis, several top co-occurrence clusters appeared linked to parvovirus B19, influenza, CMV and Epstein-Barr virus.

Primers included in the PCR were 60 Vbeta and 13 Jbeta primers. TCRdb's table, derived via immunoSEQ multiplex PCR, lists solely in-frame clones and lacks some. This sample carries almost 95,000 clones, around 70% of them seen once, and the ten largest clones take approximately 2.7%. Concerning this clone itself: Antigen specificity is unknown.

The CDR3 totals 15 residues. The germline gives CDR1 SGDLS, CDR2 YYNGEE. V lost 0 bases and J lost 9, with 13 bases in between. The chain has TRBV9 and TRBJ1-6, with a tentative D call TRBD1 (5 bases). This TCR was recovered from a man aged 50 to 59 in good health and CMV-seronegative. Sequenced material: PBMCs. The CDR3 reads CASSVAPGAGSPLHF. The CDR3 DNA is TGTGCCAGCAGCGTAGCCCCTGGGGCAGGTTCACCCCTCCACTTT.